This TCR beta chain stems from a study of PD-L1 blockade in urothelial cancer. Study-wide background: Blood analysis was done at 3 weeks (second dose) and 6 weeks after treatment began.

General study results and limits: Patients who had durable benefit saw their tumor-associated blood clones expand more at 3 weeks.

In regard to this clone: Its cognate antigen is unknown.

Generated by immunoSEQ multiplex PCR, the TCRdb table keeps only in-frame clones and is missing some. Of about 52,000 clones detected, approximately 75% appear once; the ten largest clones hold around 3.6%. This CDR3 is built from 15 residues. Germline V CDR1 and CDR2: SEHNR, FQNEAQ (reference sequence). Trimming pared 5 bases from V and 5 bases from J, leaving 15 bases between. This specimen consisted of PBMCs, obtained around atezolizumab (anti-PD-L1) treatment. This TCR derives from a man aged 70 or older with urothelial cancer. The chain employs TRBV7-9 and TRBJ1-4; weak D call: TRBD1 (5 bases). The DNA for the CDR3 is TGTGCCAGCAGCGCCCCGGCAGGGTTAAATGAAAAACTGTTTTTT. Protein: CASSAPAGLNEKLFF.